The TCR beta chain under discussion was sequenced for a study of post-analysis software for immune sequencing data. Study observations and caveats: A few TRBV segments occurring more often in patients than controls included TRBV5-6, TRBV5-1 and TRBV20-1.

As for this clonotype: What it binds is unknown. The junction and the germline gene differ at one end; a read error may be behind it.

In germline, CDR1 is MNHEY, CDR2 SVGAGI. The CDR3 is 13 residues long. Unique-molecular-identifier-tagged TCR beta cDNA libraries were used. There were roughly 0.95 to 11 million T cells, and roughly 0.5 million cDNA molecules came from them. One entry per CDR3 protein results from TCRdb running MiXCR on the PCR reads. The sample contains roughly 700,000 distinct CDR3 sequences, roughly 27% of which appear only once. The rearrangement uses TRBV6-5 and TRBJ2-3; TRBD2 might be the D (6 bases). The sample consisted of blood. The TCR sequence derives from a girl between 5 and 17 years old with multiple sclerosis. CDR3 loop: CTSTRGYTDTQYF. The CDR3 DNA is TGTACCAGCACCCGGGGGTACACAGATACGCAGTATTTT.